This record covers a single TCR beta chain. This clonotype has at least ten counts. The target of this receptor is not known. Per-base quality was not reported, and no clone a single base away is much larger than it. Moderately to severely active disease, a Clinical Activity Score of at least 3, a NOSPECS grade of at least 4, and a duration under 3 months were present in ophthalmopathy patients. The study excluded patients with uncontrolled infections, other autoimmune diseases, pregnancy or lactation. Diagnoses were established on the basis of clinical symptoms, serum thyroxine and TRAb, thyroid ultrasound, and orbital computed tomography. PBMCs were isolated from 7.5 to 10 ml of fresh peripheral blood by Ficoll-Paque density gradient centrifugation. Total RNA was extracted with Trizol reagent, and quality was checked on an Agilent 2100 Bioanalyzer. The CDR3 has 12 amino acids, counting the end cysteine and phenylalanine. This entry keeps only the CDR3 DNA: 36 bases, framed from base 1. Germline trimming: 5 bases from V, 7 bases from J; junction bases outside gene matches: 6. For CDR1 and CDR2, the germline V gene (reference sequence) lists GTSNPN and SVGIG.

The data are from a study of T cells in Graves' hyperthyroidism and ophthalmopathy (dated by TCRdb to about 2019). Describing the broader study: Peripheral blood was sampled at the time of initial diagnosis, prior to any treatment. The paper reports TCR Vbeta CDR3 sequencing of some 140 peripheral blood samples: 43 ophthalmopathy, over 70 hyperthyroidism and around 17 progressor patients. To identify TCR V-J signatures that set the groups apart, the researchers used a discovery cohort of 90 to 100 patients, made up of 40 to 45 with Graves' ophthalmopathy and about 60 with stable Graves' hyperthyroidism. Following sampling, methimazole starting at 30 mg daily was given to hyperthyroidism patients, and high-dose intravenous methylprednisolone was given to ophthalmopathy patients. An independent validation cohort of under 20 hyperthyroidism patients and 15 or so patients who later progressed to ophthalmopathy tested prospective prediction of ophthalmopathy. In several Graves' hyperthyroidism patients, the study also compared T-cell repertoires from thyroid tissue with T-cell repertoires from blood. The 100 or so discovery patients were divided at random into training and test sets in a 7:3 ratio.

Study-wide findings and limitations: Blood samples also contained most of the expanded thyroid clonotypes (frequency above 0.001), which suggests that blood repertoires may reflect thyroid immune responses. In validation, progression to ophthalmopathy was predicted by the model with 70.59% sensitivity and 72% to 85% specificity, a median of 6.5 months before onset. Sample size was not statistically predetermined, and blinding of investigators to group allocation was not performed. Ophthalmopathy was separated from stable hyperthyroidism by a 13 V-J signature model, with 87.88% sensitivity and about 81% specificity obtained in cross-validation and 80%/75% obtained in testing.

The TCR beta CDR3 regions were amplified from the RNA transcripts. For the first round of RT-PCR on the TCR CDR3, the HTBI primer set was used together with the Qiagen OneStep RT-PCR kit. The libraries were constructed in a second round of multiplex PCR and then size-selected and purified. The libraries were sequenced on an Illumina HiSeq2000 using paired-end 100 bp reads. Under the source paper's analysis protocol: Raw data were processed with SOAPnuke, discarding reads with adapters, uncalled bases, mean Phred below 15, or no exact constant-primer or identifier match. COPE v1.2.5 was used to merge high-quality paired reads, and clonotypes were defined as unique nucleotide sequences. MiTCR v1.1 was used to align clonotypes to the IMGT TRBV, TRBD and TRBJ reference segments. Analysis was restricted to V-J combinations with a frequency above 0.0001, which covered about 99% of repertoires. The TCS score was defined as F50 (clonal expansion) divided by E x V (chaos), with BLOSUM62-based TCRdist calculated between CDR3 peptides within each V-J. Welch's t-statistics and random forest reduced approximately 520 V-J features to 10 to 15, which were used in a naive Bayes classifier (R e1071). TCRdb reran the public reads through fastp at Q25 and MiXCR, keeping productive beta chains. Here each entry gathers all rows of one CDR3 protein and keeps the most common genes and DNA. For this entry, the V and J calls and clone size follow TCRdb and not the study's own pipeline. The sample table records 500,000 or so distinct CDR3 sequences; under 20% of these occur just once. The ten largest clonotypes hold 17% of the sample.

Specimen: blood. The rearranged segments are TRBV30 and TRBJ1-1; 8 bases in the middle match TRBD1. The clonotype originates from a woman aged 18-35 years with Graves' ophthalmopathy. The CDR3 loop reads CAWGRGLGEAFF. The DNA sequence is TGTGCCTGGGGCAGGGGGCTAGGTGAAGCTTTCTTT.